This entry concerns a single TCR beta chain. The antigen it recognizes is unknown. The input lacks base qualities; no much larger clone sits a single base away. The sample belongs to a study of cytomegalovirus exposure and HLA in healthy donors (dated by TCRdb to 2017 to 2019). Regarding the complete study: According to a later analysis, one platform produced both the roughly 110 validation repertoires and the 730 or so repertoires of the first cohort. The study aimed to test whether cataloging public T cell receptors could reveal signatures of past pathogen exposure. Along with the approximately 700-subject first cohort, a separate validation cohort of roughly 110 different subjects was used. To predict cytomegalovirus infection status, the study brought together high-throughput TCR immunosequencing, statistical association of individual TCRs with disease status, and machine learning. Broad study findings and their caveats: Cytomegalovirus status was reported to be diagnosed by the classifier with high specificity and sensitivity in both the original and validation cohorts. According to the authors, the approach could potentially be generalized to other disease states and immunological phenotypes. Most TCR sequences were seen in very few donors, while some public TCRs were found in many individuals. In vitro tests confirmed that a few of the cytomegalovirus-associated TCR beta chains recognize cytomegalovirus antigens. A later analysis lacked HLA typing for the validation cohort, so it scored co-occurrence in that cohort across all 120 repertoires. The study gave a list of about 160 TCR beta chains associated with cytomegalovirus. Of the cluster scores, approximately 94% were above 0 in a later analysis, which found that TCRs clustered in the first cohort also tended to co-occur in the roughly 130 validation repertoires.

The library was prepared using the immunoSEQ multiplex PCR assay. Concerning the study's data processing: To diagnose cytomegalovirus status from the catalog of TCR beta chain sequences, a statistical classification framework was built. As stored in TCRdb, this immuneACCESS dataset retains in-frame rearrangements with V and J assigned. A fraction of the clones does not appear; measured against another copy, unresolved V genes explain less than half of the discrepancy, and the remainder lacks a known reason. V, J and clone size derive from that table, while D and trimming were established from the DNA sequence. This sample gives approximately 120,000 clones in total; over 85% of them show up just once. The ten largest clones represent around 1.9% of the sample. The CDR1 and CDR2 encoded by the germline V gene are SGHRS and YFSETQ. Reading from cysteine to phenylalanine, the CDR3 counts 16 amino acids. Solely the CDR3 DNA is kept, with 48 bases framed from the first base. V and J are truncated by 4 bases and 1 base respectively, leaving an intervening sequence of 16 bases.

Separate from the roughly 650-subject first cohort, the validation cohort of 90 to 150 subjects was the group to which the donors belonged. Recombination connected TRBV5-1 to TRBJ2-3; the D segment could be TRBD1, given 5 matching bases. Sequenced material: PBMCs. This TCR was sampled from a young woman in good health and CMV-seronegative. The CDR3 here reads CASSPGMWGRTDTQYF. The DNA sequence reads TGCGCCAGCAGCCCAGGAATGTGGGGCCGCACAGATACGCAGTATTTT.